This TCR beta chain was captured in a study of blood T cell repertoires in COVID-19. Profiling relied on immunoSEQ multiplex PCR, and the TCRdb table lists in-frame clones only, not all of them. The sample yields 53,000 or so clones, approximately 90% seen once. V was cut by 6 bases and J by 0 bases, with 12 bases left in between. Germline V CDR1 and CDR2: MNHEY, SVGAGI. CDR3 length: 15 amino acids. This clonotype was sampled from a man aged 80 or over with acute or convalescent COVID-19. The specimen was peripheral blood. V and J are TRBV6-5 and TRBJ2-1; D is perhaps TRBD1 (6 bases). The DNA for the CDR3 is TGTGCCAGCAGCCGACAGGTCCGCTCCTACAATGAGCAGTTCTTC. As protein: CASSRQVRSYNEQFF.